A single sample is the source of the 7 T cell receptor beta chains below, sequenced in a study of monozygotic twins with cystic fibrosis. TCRdb keeps only in-frame clones here, not all; method: immunoSEQ multiplex PCR. The sample records roughly 28,000 clones, around 85% being singletons. Sequenced: blood. The receptors originated from a girl aged 2 to 9 with cystic fibrosis.

There are a few counts of this clone. This chain joins TRBV5-1 and TRBJ1-2; D might be TRBD1 (5 bases). The V and J ends lost 0 bases and 8 bases respectively, with 20 bases between them. The CDR3 length is 16 residues. Germline values: CDR1 SGHRS, CDR2 YFSETQ. The CDR3 bases are TGCGCCAGCAGCTTGGGCAGTATTTTCAGGGCTCAGGGCTACACCTTC. Encoded protein: CASSLGSIFRAQGYTF.

The chain links TRBV4-1 to TRBJ2-1, with a weak D call TRBD1 (5 bases). V was pared by 0 bases and J by 4 bases, with 10 bases between. The CDR3 spans 15 residues. CDR1 and CDR2 (germline): MGHRA, YSYEKL. This CDR3 is CASSQDWGGYNEQFF. CDR3 bases: TGCGCCAGCAGCCAAGATTGGGGCGGATACAATGAGCAGTTCTTC.

This clone was detected only once. The rearrangement joins TRBV5-1 to TRBJ2-3; 13 bases map to TRBD2. Germline CDR1 and CDR2: SGHRS and YFSETQ. V dropped 4 bases and J dropped 9; count of bases not matched to a gene: 8. CDR3 length equals 15 residues. In DNA, the CDR3 is TGCGCCAGCAGCATGAGCGGGACTAGCGGGACCACGCAGTATTTT. Residues: CASSMSGTSGTTQYF.

This clone was counted only a few times. This chain joins TRBV7-9 and TRBJ1-1; 8 bases align to TRBD1. The CDR3 consists of 14 residues. The V gene's germline CDR1 is SEHNR and CDR2 FQNEAQ (reference sequence). Losses at the gene ends were 2 bases for V and 2 bases for J; bases not matched to a gene: 1. CDR3 loop: CASSLTGGNTEAFF. The CDR3, as DNA: TGTGCCAGCAGCTTAACAGGGGGTAACACTGAAGCTTTCTTT.

This clone turned up a few times. Its ends do not fully match the called genes, so a read error is possible. The chain joins TRBV7-9 to TRBJ2-7; no clear D gene. The CDR3 has 13 amino acids. Germline loops: CDR1 SEHNR, CDR2 FQNEAQ (reference sequence). The CDR3 DNA follows: TGTGCCAGCAGCTTATGGGGATCCTTCGAGCAGTACTTC. This codes for CASSLWGSFEQYF.

The V and J genes are TRBV5-1 and TRBJ2-1, with 9 bases lining up with TRBD1. Trimming took 0 bases from V and 6 from J; bases not matched to a gene: 7. This CDR3 spans 16 amino acids. Germline V gene sequence: CDR1 SGHRS, CDR2 YFSETQ. In DNA, the CDR3 is TGCGCCAGCAGCTTGGACGGGACAGGGCGTGGCAATGAGCAGTTCTTC. Protein: CASSLDGTGRGNEQFF.

The genes are TRBV5-6 and TRBJ2-2, with 11 bases lining up with TRBD1. The CDR3 contains 15 residues. The V gene end was trimmed by 3 bases and the J gene end by 5 bases; junction bases not matched to a gene: 3. Germline values: CDR1 SGHDT, CDR2 YYEEEE. Written as DNA, the CDR3 is TGTGCCAGCAGCTGGGACAGGGGGATGACCGGGGAGCTGTTTTTT. Encoded protein: CASSWDRGMTGELFF. Combining the CDR3 with reference TRBV5-6 and TRBJ2-2 gives the whole variable domain DAGVTQSPTHLIKTRGQQVTLRCSPKSGHDTVSWYQQALGQGPQFIFQYYEEEERQRGNFPDRFSGHQFPNYSSELNVNALLLGDSALYLCASSWDRGMTGELFFGEGSRLTVL.